This T cell receptor (beta chain) was recorded in a study of beta chain features in type 1 diabetes. Regarding this clone: The antigen is not known.

Sequenced material consisted of expressed TCRB transcripts (all of the isolated RNA was reverse transcribed). Data came from immunoSEQ multiplex PCR; TCRdb stores just in-frame clones and leaves some out. The data contain nearly 700,000 clones, under 15% of them singletons. Broader study findings: Patients with Type 1 diabetes showed moderately but significantly shorter TCRB CDR3s in all four CD4+ subsets.

J lost 3 bases, V lost 7 bases, and 11 bases had no gene match. Germline values: CDR1 GTSNPN, CDR2 SVGIG (reference sequence). The CDR3 length is 14 residues. The chain employs TRBV30 and TRBJ1-2, with 7 positions matching TRBD1. The sequence was collected from a man aged 18-30 years with type 1 diabetes. The sequenced sample consisted of naive CD4+ T cells from blood. The CDR3 loop reads CASRQGEKYYGYTF. The CDR3 nucleotides are TGTGCCTCCCGACAGGGCGAAAAATACTATGGCTACACCTTC.